These 9 T cell receptor beta chains were sequenced from one sample in a study of T cell changes during pregnancy in multiple sclerosis. Produced via immunoSEQ multiplex PCR; TCRdb's table is partial and in-frame only. The sample shows 73,000 or so clones, under 95% of them seen only once. This specimen consisted of peripheral blood, obtained in the second trimester of pregnancy. These receptor sequences come from a female donor with multiple sclerosis, enrolled in a pregnancy study.

The chain links TRBV4-3 to TRBJ2-1; TRBD2 matches at 8 bases. V shed 0 bases and J 2 bases; nucleotides not matched to a gene: 3. CDR1 and CDR2 from the germline V gene are LGHNA and YSLEER. The CDR3 runs 16 residues. The CDR3 nucleotides read TGCGCCAGCAGCCAAGATGACGGGGGGGCCTACAATGAGCAGTTCTTC. The encoded protein is CASSQDDGGAYNEQFF.

CDR3 bases: TGTGCCAGCAGTTCTCTGGTAGTCGGCTACACCTTC. Translated: CASSSLVVGYTF. This rearrangement joins TRBV6-6 to TRBJ1-2; no clear D. Trimming pared 4 bases from V and 8 bases from J, leaving 11 bases between. Germline V CDR1 and CDR2: MNHNY, SVGAGI (reference sequence). The CDR3 consists of 12 residues.

The gene calls are TRBV7-2 and TRBJ2-7, with 8 nucleotides matching TRBD1. CDR3 size: 16 residues. Trimming cost V 1 base and J 0 bases; bases outside gene matches: 5. Germline CDR1 reads SGHTA; CDR2 reads FQGNSA. CDR3 sequence (DNA): TGTGCCAGCAGCTTAGAAGCAGGGGGCTTCTCCTACGAGCAGTACTTC. As protein: CASSLEAGGFSYEQYF.

The chain couples TRBV7-3 to TRBJ1-1, with unresolved D. The CDR3 covers 15 residues. Trimming shortened V by 2 bases and J by 0 bases, and 10 bases separated the two germline ends. Germline V gene sequence: CDR1 SGHTA, CDR2 FQGTGA. The CDR3 loop is CASSLGGGMNTEAFF. The CDR3 DNA reads as TGTGCCAGCAGCTTAGGAGGAGGTATGAACACTGAAGCTTTCTTT. The full variable domain, its missing parts supplied by reference TRBV7-3 and TRBJ1-1, is GAGVSQTPSNKVTEKGKYVELRCDPISGHTALYWYRQSLGQGPEFLIYFQGTGAADDSGLPNDRFFAVRPEGSVSTLKIQRTERGDSAVYLCASSLGGGMNTEAFFGQGTRLTVV.

The CDR3: CASSQVEGVEQYF. The CDR3 DNA reads TGCGCCAGCAGCCAAGTTGAAGGGGTTGAGCAGTACTTC. The chain combines TRBV4-1 with TRBJ2-7; D might be TRBD1 (5 bases). V lost 1 base and J lost 7, with 11 bases in between. The CDR3 extends over 13 amino acids. Germline CDR1 is MGHRA and CDR2 is YSYEKL.

The DNA of the CDR3 is TGTGCCAGCTGGCAGGGAACTTATGGCTACACCTTC. Translating it yields CASWQGTYGYTF. The rearrangement links TRBV7-8 to TRBJ1-2; D might be TRBD1 (5 bases). Trimming stripped 8 bases from V and 5 bases from J, with 12 bases between. Germline V gene sequence: CDR1 SGHVS, CDR2 FQNEAQ. This CDR3 has 12 amino acids.

This chain links TRBV5-6 with TRBJ1-6; D is perhaps TRBD1 (6 bases). V was cut by 1 base and J by 10 bases, with 15 bases left in between. CDR1 SGHDT and CDR2 YYEEEE come from the germline V gene. There are 15 residues in the CDR3. This CDR3 reads CASSLFDRQGSPLHF. The CDR3 DNA is TGTGCCAGCAGCTTGTTCGACAGGCAGGGGTCACCCCTCCACTTT.

In its sample, this clone was seen once. The chain combines TRBV18 with TRBJ2-7; D perhaps matches TRBD2 (6 bases). The CDR3 contains 17 residues. Looked up from germline, CDR1 is KGHSH and CDR2 is LQKENI. The V end was cut by 0 bases, the J end by 6 bases, with 21 bases between. The DNA of the CDR3 is TGTGCCAGCTCACCACCGGCAGAGGCGGGGCCAAAGGGCGAGCAGTACTTC. Its protein is CASSPPAEAGPKGEQYF. The variable domain in full, with the rest retrieved from reference TRBV18 and TRBJ2-7, is NAGVMQNPRHLVRRRGQEARLRCSPMKGHSHVYWYRQLPEEGLKFMVYLQKENIIDESGMPKERFSAEFPKEGPSILRIQQVVRGDSAAYFCASSPPAEAGPKGEQYFGPGTRLTVT.

The rearrangement links TRBV5-1 to TRBJ1-4; possibly TRBD1 for D (6 bases). The V end was cut by 3 bases, the J end by 4 bases, with 10 bases between. The germline CDR1 and CDR2 sequences are SGHRS and YFSETQ. The CDR3 has 14 amino acids. The CDR3 region is CASSSGTNNEKLFF. CDR3 sequence (DNA): TGCGCCAGCAGCTCCGGGACAAATAATGAAAAACTGTTTTTT.